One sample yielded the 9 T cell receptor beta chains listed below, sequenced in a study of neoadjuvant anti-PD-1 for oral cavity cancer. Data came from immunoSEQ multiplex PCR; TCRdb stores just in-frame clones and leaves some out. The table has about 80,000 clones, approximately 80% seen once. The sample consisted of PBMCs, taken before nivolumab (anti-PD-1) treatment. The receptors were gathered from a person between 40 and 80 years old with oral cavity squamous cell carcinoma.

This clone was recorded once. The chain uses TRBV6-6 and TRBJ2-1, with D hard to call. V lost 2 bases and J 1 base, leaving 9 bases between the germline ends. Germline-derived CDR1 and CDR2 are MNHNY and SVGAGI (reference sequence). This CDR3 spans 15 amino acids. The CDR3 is CASSYGHTSYNEQFF. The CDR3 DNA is TGTGCCAGCAGTTACGGGCATACATCCTACAATGAGCAGTTCTTC.

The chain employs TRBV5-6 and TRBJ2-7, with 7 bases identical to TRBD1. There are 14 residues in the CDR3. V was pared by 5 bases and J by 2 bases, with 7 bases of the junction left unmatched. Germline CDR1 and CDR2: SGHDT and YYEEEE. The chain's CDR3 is CASRADRATYEQYF. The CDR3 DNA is TGTGCCAGCAGGGCCGACAGGGCGACCTACGAGCAGTACTTC.

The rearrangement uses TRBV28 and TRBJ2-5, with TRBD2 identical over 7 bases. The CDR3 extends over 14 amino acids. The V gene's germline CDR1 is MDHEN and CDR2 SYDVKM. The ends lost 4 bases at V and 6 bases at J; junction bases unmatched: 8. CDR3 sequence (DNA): TGTGCCAGCAGTTGGAGGGAGGGGATACAGACCCAGTACTTC. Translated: CASSWREGIQTQYF.

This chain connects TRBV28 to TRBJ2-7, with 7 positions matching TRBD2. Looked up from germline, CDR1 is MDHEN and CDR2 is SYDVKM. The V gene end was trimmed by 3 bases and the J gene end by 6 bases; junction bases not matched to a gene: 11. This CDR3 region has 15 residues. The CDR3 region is CASSFGRGGIFEQYF. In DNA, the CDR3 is TGTGCCAGCAGTTTCGGAAGGGGAGGGATTTTCGAGCAGTACTTC.

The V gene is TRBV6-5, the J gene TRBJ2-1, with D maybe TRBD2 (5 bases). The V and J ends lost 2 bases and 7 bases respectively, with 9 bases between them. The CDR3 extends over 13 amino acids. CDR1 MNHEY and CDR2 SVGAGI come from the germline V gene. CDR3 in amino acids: CASSYPRGNEQFF. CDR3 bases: TGTGCCAGCAGTTACCCCCGAGGGAATGAGCAGTTCTTC.

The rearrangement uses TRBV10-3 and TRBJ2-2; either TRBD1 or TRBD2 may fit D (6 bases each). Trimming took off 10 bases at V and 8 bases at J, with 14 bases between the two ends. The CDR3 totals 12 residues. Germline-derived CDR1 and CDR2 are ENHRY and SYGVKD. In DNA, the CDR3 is TGTGCCACCCTGAGGGGGGTGGGGGAGCTGTTTTTT. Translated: CATLRGVGELFF.

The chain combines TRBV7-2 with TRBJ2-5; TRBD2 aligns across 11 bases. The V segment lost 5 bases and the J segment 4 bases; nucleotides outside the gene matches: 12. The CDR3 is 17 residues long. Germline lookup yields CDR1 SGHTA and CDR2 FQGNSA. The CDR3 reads CASSPSATSGSRETQYF. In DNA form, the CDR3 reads TGTGCCAGCAGCCCAAGTGCTACTAGCGGGAGTCGAGAGACCCAGTACTTC.

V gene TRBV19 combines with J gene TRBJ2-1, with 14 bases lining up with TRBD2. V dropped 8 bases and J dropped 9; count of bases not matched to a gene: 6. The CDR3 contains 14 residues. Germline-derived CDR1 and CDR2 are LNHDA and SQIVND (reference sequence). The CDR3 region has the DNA TGTGCCAGTGAGGGACTAGCGGGAGTGGGTGAGCAGTTCTTC. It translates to CASEGLAGVGEQFF.

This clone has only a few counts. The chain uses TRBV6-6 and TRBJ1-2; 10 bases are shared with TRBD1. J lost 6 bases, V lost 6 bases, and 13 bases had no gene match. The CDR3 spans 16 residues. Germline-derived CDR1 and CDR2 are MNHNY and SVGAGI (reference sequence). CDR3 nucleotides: TGTGCCAGCAGACCGCCGAGCTTGACAGGGGGCAATGGCTACACCTTC. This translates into CASRPPSLTGGNGYTF.